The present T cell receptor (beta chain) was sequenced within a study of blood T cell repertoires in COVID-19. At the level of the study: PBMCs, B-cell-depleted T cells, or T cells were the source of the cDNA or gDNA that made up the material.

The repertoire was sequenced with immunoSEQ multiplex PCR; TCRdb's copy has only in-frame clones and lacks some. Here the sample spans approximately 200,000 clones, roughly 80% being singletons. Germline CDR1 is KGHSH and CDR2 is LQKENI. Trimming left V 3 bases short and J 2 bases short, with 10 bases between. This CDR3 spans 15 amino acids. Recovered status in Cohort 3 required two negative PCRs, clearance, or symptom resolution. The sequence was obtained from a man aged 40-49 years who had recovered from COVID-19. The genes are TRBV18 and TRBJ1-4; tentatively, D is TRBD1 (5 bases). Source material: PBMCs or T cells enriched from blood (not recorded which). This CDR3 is CASSPVAGTNEKLFF. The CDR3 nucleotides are TGTGCCAGCTCACCGGTAGCAGGGACTAATGAAAAACTGTTTTTT.